The 2 T cell receptor beta chains in this list originate from one sample, sequenced in a study of cytomegalovirus exposure and HLA in healthy donors. Assay: immunoSEQ multiplex PCR; the TCRdb copy retains only in-frame clones and omits some. The sample includes around 70,000 clones, 85% to 95% of them seen just once. Sample: PBMCs. The receptors shown here come from a man younger than 30 in good health and CMV-seronegative.

The gene calls are TRBV5-4 and TRBJ1-2; D gene uncertain. V was shortened by 4 bases and J by 0 bases, with 16 bases between the two germline ends. The CDR3 sequence is 16 residues long. The germline V gene encodes CDR1 SGHNT and CDR2 YYREEE (reference sequence). CDR3 in DNA: TGTGCCAGCAGCCCCTTTTTGGCTCCAGCTAACTATGGCTACACCTTC. Its translation is CASSPFLAPANYGYTF.

This clone occurred once. The V call is TRBV19, the J call TRBJ2-2; 10 bases align to TRBD1. The junction had 5 bases not matched to a gene; V was cut back by 5 bases and J by 5 bases. The CDR3 length is 15 residues. CDR1 and CDR2 from the germline V gene are LNHDA and SQIVND (reference sequence). CDR3 sequence reads: CASSPDRGRTGELFF. DNA for the CDR3: TGTGCCAGTAGTCCTGACAGGGGGCGGACCGGGGAGCTGTTTTTT. The variable domain in full, completed from reference TRBV19 and TRBJ2-2, reads DGGITQSPKYLFRKEGQNVTLSCEQNLNHDAMYWYRQDPGQGLRLIYYSQIVNDFQKGDIAEGYSVSREKKESFPLTVTSAQKNPTAFYLCASSPDRGRTGELFFGEGSRLTVL.